The T cell receptor (beta chain) described here comes from a study of blood T cell repertoires in COVID-19. The repertoire was sequenced with immunoSEQ multiplex PCR; TCRdb's copy has only in-frame clones and lacks some. Of 150,000 or so clones in the sample, approximately 80% are singletons; the top ten hold 6.5% to 9%. Looked up from germline, CDR1 is MNHEY and CDR2 is SVGAGI. V was shortened by 0 bases and J by 3 bases, with 14 bases between the two germline ends. There are 16 residues in the CDR3. This clone was recorded once. Sequenced input: peripheral blood. This receptor was taken from a woman in her forties or fifties in a cohort sampled during active or convalescent COVID-19. The rearrangement joins TRBV6-5 to TRBJ1-2, with TRBD1 as a possible D gene (5 bases). This chain's CDR3 is CASSYSTQGWDYGYTF. CDR3 in DNA: TGTGCCAGCAGTTACTCGACTCAGGGTTGGGACTATGGCTACACCTTC.